Presented here are 13 T cell receptor beta chains from one specimen sequenced in a study of T cells in Graves' hyperthyroidism and ophthalmopathy. Researchers amplified the TCR beta CDR3 regions from RNA transcripts. Initially, a first-round RT-PCR of the TCR CDR3 employed the HTBI primer set. TCRdb processed the multiplex PCR reads anew with MiXCR; each CDR3 protein has one entry. The sample includes 300,000 to 450,000 distinct CDR3 sequences, approximately 14% of them seen just once. Sequencing was carried out using blood. All receptors derive from a woman aged 18-29 years with Graves' hyperthyroidism that later progressed to Graves' ophthalmopathy.

At least ten counts were recorded for this clonotype. The chain combines TRBV20-1 with TRBJ2-7; D may correspond to TRBD1 or TRBD2 (5 bases each). CDR1 is DFQATT, CDR2 SNEGSKA, per germline (reference sequence). V lost 6 bases and J lost 2, with 11 bases in between. This CDR3 spans 12 amino acids. The CDR3 region is CSARDHPYEQYF. Here the CDR3 DNA reads TGCAGTGCCCGGGACCACCCCTACGAGCAGTACTTC.

This clonotype has ten or more counts. The CDR3 sequence is CASSLTGGWERQYF. CDR3 DNA sequence: TGTGCCAGCAGCTTAACGGGCGGCTGGGAAAGGCAGTACTTC. This rearrangement joins TRBV7-3 to TRBJ2-7, with D unclear. Trimming shortened V by 0 bases and J by 9 bases, and 15 bases separated the two germline ends. CDR3 length: 14 amino acids. Germline values: CDR1 SGHTA, CDR2 FQGTGA.

The chain has TRBV4-1 and TRBJ2-1; 10 nucleotides align to TRBD2. CDR1 is MGHRA and CDR2 is YSYEKL in the germline V gene. The J segment lost 2 bases and the V segment lost 3 bases, leaving 4 bases of the junction unmatched. This CDR3 has 16 residues. The DNA of the CDR3 is TGCGCCAGCAGCCACCTCACTAGCGGGGCCTACAATGAGCAGTTCTTC. The encoded protein is CASSHLTSGAYNEQFF.

The chain has TRBV30 and TRBJ2-7, with TRBD1 identical over 7 bases. Germline V gene lookup returns CDR1 GTSNPN and CDR2 SVGIG (reference sequence). The CDR3 sequence is 15 residues long. Germline trimming cut 1 base from V and 2 bases from J; bases unmatched to any gene: 8. This chain's CDR3 is CAWSGGTAVTYEQYF. The CDR3, as DNA: TGTGCCTGGAGTGGTGGGACAGCTGTGACCTACGAGCAGTACTTC.

This clonotype appeared many times. J is TRBJ1-2 and V is TRBV30; maybe TRBD1 (5 bases). Germline CDR1 and CDR2: GTSNPN and SVGIG (reference sequence). Trimming shortened V by 4 bases and J by 4 bases, and 13 bases separated the two germline ends. This CDR3 comprises 13 residues. The CDR3: CAWTRPGGYGYTF. CDR3 sequence (DNA): TGTGCCTGGACTAGACCCGGGGGCTATGGCTACACCTTC.

This clonotype was recorded at least ten times. The genes are TRBV2 and TRBJ1-1; no clear D. From germline, CDR1 is SNHLY and CDR2 FYNNEI. V was clipped by 8 bases and J by 3 bases, with 10 bases between them. The CDR3 runs to 12 residues. CDR3 region: CASSGEDTEAFF. The CDR3 DNA reads TGTGCCAGCTCAGGTGAGGACACTGAAGCTTTCTTT.

This clonotype has at least ten counts. The chain is built from TRBV11-2 and TRBJ2-1; D ambiguous. With 2 bases removed from V and 2 bases from J, the gap between germline ends came to 4 bases. Germline assignment: CDR1 SGHAT and CDR2 FQNNGV. This CDR3 is built from 13 residues. The CDR3 DNA reads as TGTGCCAGCAGCTTAATGGCCTACAATGAGCAGTTCTTC. It encodes CASSLMAYNEQFF.

This clonotype was seen a few times. V usage is TRBV16 and J usage is TRBJ1-1, with no clear D. CDR1 is KGHSY and CDR2 is FQNENV in the germline V gene. The CDR3 runs to 14 residues. V lost 4 bases and J 2 bases, leaving 11 bases between the germline ends. CDR3 loop: CASSRTPDNTEAFF. The CDR3 nucleotides are TGTGCCAGCAGCCGAACACCAGATAACACTGAAGCTTTCTTT.

This clonotype has ten or more counts. The rearrangement links TRBV27 to TRBJ1-2, with D perhaps TRBD1 (6 bases). Between the trimmed V and J ends, which lost 6 bases and 3 bases, there was a span of 20 bases. Per the germline V gene, CDR1 is MNHEY and CDR2 is SMNVEV (reference sequence). The CDR3 consists of 16 residues. The CDR3 region has the DNA TGTGCCAGCAGCTTGATGGGCAGGGGAACCCACTATGGCTACACCTTC. Translating it yields CASSLMGRGTHYGYTF.

Ten or more counts support this clonotype. The chain has TRBV3-1 and TRBJ2-7; D may be TRBD1 (5 bases). V was clipped by 3 bases and J by 1 base, with 19 bases between them. The CDR3 is made up of 17 amino acids. CDR1 and CDR2 (germline): LGHDT, YNNKEL (reference sequence). CDR3 sequence: CASSHRGGAFGSYEQYF. CDR3 sequence (DNA): TGTGCCAGCAGCCATCGTGGTGGGGCGTTTGGGTCCTACGAGCAGTACTTC.

Many counts were recorded for this clonotype. The chain has TRBV20-1 and TRBJ1-1; D remains ambiguous. V was cut by 1 base and J by 7 bases, with 16 bases left in between. There are 14 residues in the CDR3. Germline V gene lookup returns CDR1 DFQATT and CDR2 SNEGSKA (reference sequence). The CDR3 sequence: CSARVNSVGFEAFF. Written as DNA, the CDR3 is TGCAGTGCTAGAGTCAACTCTGTGGGATTTGAAGCTTTCTTT.

This clonotype showed up many times. The chain couples TRBV20-1 to TRBJ2-1; 7 bases match TRBD2. With 7 bases clipped from V and 8 bases from J, the junction kept 17 bases outside the gene matches. The CDR3 is made up of 15 amino acids. The germline V gene has CDR1 DFQATT and CDR2 SNEGSKA (reference sequence). CDR3 amino acids: CSGAGLIGSFYEQFF. CDR3 in DNA: TGCAGTGGGGCGGGACTAATCGGGTCCTTCTATGAGCAGTTCTTC.

This clonotype has ten or more counts. This chain joins TRBV28 and TRBJ2-1, with 8 bases aligning to TRBD1. This CDR3 is 14 amino acids long. The germline gives CDR1 MDHEN, CDR2 SYDVKM. V lost 6 bases and J lost 6; bases outside the gene matches: 7. The CDR3 here is CASRRTGSGNEQFF. The DNA of the CDR3 is TGTGCCAGCAGACGGACAGGGTCGGGCAATGAGCAGTTCTTC.